This TCR beta chain comes out of a study of T-cell memory formation after mild COVID-19. Deletions cut 3 bases from V and 3 bases from J, with 15 bases between. The length of the CDR3 is 15 residues. TCRdb reanalysed the 5' RACE reads using MiXCR and keeps one entry per CDR3 protein. The sample consists of roughly 380,000 distinct CDR3 sequences, 28% of them appearing once. This chain connects TRBV12-3 or TRBV12-4 to TRBJ2-7; D is undetermined. Sequenced input: PBMCs or a T cell subset sorted from them (not recorded which). The clonotype originates from an adult woman who had mild COVID-19 (a few samples of this study predate the infection). Cell type and time point are not known. The DNA for the CDR3 is TGTGCCAGCAGTTTCAGTGTTCTAGGAGTCTACGAGCAGTACTTC. Its protein product is CASSFSVLGVYEQYF.